What follows describes a single T cell receptor beta chain. Germline CDR1 and CDR2: MNHEY and SVGAGI. Trimming left V 0 bases short and J 5 bases short, with 10 bases between. The CDR3 contains 14 residues. Assay: immunoSEQ multiplex PCR; the TCRdb copy retains only in-frame clones and omits some. The sample has about 83,000 clones; 91% are singletons. The sample originates from a study of control samples from healthy donors and cancer patients. The source material was blood. The TCR sequence derives from a man aged 45-65 years in good health. The chain recombines TRBV6-5 with TRBJ1-2; D unclear. The CDR3 region has the DNA TGTGCCAGCAGTTACTCCAGCCCTCGGTATGGCTACACCTTC. Protein product: CASSYSSPRYGYTF.